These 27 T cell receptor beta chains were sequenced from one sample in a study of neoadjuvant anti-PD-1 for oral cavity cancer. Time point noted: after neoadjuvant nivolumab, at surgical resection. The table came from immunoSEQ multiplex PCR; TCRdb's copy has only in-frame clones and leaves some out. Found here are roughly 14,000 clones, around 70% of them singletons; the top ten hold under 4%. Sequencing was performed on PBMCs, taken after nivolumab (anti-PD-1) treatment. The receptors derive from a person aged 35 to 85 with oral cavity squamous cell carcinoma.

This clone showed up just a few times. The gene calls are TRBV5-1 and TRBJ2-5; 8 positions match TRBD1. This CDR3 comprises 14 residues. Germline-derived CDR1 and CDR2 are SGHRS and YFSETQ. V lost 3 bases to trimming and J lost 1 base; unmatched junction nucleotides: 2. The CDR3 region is CASSSGQAQETQYF. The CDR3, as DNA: TGCGCCAGCAGCTCGGGACAGGCCCAAGAGACCCAGTACTTC.

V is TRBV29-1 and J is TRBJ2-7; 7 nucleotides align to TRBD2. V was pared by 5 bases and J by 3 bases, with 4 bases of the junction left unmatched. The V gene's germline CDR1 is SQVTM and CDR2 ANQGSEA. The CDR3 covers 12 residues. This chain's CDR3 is CSVTSASYEQYF. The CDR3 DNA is TGCAGCGTTACTAGCGCCAGCTACGAGCAGTACTTC.

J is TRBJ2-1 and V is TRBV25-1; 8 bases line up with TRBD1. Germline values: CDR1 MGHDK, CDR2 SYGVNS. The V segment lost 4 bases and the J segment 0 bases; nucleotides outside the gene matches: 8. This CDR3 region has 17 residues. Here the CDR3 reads CASSAPQTGGSYNEQFF. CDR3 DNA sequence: TGTGCCAGCAGTGCCCCACAAACAGGGGGCTCCTACAATGAGCAGTTCTTC.

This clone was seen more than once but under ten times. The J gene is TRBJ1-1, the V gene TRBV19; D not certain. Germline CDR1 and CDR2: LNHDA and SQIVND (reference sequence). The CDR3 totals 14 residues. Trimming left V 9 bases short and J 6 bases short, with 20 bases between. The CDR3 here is CASSPTFWESEAFF. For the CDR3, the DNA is TGTGCCAGCTCCCCGACTTTCTGGGAGTCTGAAGCTTTCTTT.

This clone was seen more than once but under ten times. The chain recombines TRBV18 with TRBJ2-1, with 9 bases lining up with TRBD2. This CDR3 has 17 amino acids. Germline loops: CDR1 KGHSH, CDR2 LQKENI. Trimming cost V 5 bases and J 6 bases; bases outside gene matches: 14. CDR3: CASSGSGGAGDRNEQFF. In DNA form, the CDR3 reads TGTGCCAGCTCAGGTAGCGGGGGAGCAGGGGATCGCAATGAGCAGTTCTTC.

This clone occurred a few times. CDR3 amino acids: CASSQNDRGVPYF. In nucleotides, the CDR3 is TGTGCCAGCAGCCAAAACGACAGGGGGGTTCCGTACTTC. This chain links TRBV28 with TRBJ2-7; 9 bases map to TRBD1. The V segment lost 6 bases and the J segment 12 bases; nucleotides outside the gene matches: 12. CDR1 is MDHEN, CDR2 SYDVKM, per germline. The CDR3 is made up of 13 amino acids.

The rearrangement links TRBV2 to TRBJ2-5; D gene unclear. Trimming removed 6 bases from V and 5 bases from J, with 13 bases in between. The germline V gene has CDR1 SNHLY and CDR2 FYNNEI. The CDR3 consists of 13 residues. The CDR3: CASSDGPTETQYF. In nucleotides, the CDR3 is TGTGCCAGCAGCGATGGTCCAACGGAGACCCAGTACTTC. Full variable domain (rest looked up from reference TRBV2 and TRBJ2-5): EPEVTQTPSHQVTQMGQEVILRCVPISNHLYFYWYRQILGQKVEFLVSFYNNEISEKSEIFDDQFSVERPDGSNFTLKIRSTKLEDSAMYFCASSDGPTETQYFGPGTRLLVL.

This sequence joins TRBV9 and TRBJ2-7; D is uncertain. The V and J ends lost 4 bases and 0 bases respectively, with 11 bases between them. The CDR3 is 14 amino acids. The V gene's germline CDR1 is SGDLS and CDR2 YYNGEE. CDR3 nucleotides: TGTGCCAGCAGCCCCGGGCCGAACTCCTACGAGCAGTACTTC. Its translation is CASSPGPNSYEQYF.

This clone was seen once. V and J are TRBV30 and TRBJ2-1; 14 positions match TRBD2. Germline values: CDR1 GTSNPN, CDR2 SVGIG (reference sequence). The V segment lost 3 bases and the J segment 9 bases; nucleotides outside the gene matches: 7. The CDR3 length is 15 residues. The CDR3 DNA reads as TGTGCCTGGAGGCCTTTGACTAGCGGGAGGGGTGAGCAGTTCTTC. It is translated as CAWRPLTSGRGEQFF.

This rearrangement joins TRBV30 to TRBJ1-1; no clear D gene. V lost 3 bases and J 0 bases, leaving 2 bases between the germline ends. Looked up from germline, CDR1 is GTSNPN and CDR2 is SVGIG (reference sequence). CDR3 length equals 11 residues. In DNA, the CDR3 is TGTGCCTGGAGGATGAACACTGAAGCTTTCTTT. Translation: CAWRMNTEAFF.

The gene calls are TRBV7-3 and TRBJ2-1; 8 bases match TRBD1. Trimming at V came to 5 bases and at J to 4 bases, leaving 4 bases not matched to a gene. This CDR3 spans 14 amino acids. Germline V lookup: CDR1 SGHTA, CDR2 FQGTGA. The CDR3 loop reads CASSPGGAYNEQFF. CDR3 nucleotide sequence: TGTGCCAGCAGCCCAGGGGGCGCTTACAATGAGCAGTTCTTC. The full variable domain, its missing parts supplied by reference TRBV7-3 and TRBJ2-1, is GAGVSQTPSNKVTEKGKYVELRCDPISGHTALYWYRQSLGQGPEFLIYFQGTGAADDSGLPNDRFFAVRPEGSVSTLKIQRTERGDSAVYLCASSPGGAYNEQFFGPGTRLTVL.

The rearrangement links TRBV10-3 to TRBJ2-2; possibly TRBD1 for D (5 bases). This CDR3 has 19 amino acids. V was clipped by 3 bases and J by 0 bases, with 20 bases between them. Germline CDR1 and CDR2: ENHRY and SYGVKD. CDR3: CAISDILSLDNSNTGELFF. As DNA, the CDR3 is TGTGCCATCAGTGATATCCTTTCCTTGGACAATTCGAACACCGGGGAGCTGTTTTTT.

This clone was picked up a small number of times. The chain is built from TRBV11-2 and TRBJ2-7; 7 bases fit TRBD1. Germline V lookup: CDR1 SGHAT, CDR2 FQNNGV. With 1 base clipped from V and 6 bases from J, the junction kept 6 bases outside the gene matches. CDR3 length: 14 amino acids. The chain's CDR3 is CASSLGQGVVEQYF. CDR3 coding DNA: TGTGCCAGCAGCTTAGGGCAGGGGGTCGTCGAGCAGTACTTC.

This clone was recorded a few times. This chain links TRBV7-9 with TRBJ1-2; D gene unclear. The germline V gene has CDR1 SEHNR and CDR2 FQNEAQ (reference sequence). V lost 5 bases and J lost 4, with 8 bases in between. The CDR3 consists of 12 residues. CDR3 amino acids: CASSPKVYGYTF. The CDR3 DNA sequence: TGTGCCAGCAGCCCTAAAGTCTATGGCTACACCTTC.

DNA for the CDR3: TGTGCCAGCAGTAGCGGACGGGGAAACATTCAGTACTTC. The encoded protein is CASSSGRGNIQYF. V gene TRBV27 combines with J gene TRBJ2-4, with a possible D match to TRBD2 (5 bases). V shed 5 bases and J shed 6 bases, with 11 bases lying between them. Germline CDR1 reads MNHEY; CDR2 reads SMNVEV (reference sequence). The CDR3 spans 13 residues.

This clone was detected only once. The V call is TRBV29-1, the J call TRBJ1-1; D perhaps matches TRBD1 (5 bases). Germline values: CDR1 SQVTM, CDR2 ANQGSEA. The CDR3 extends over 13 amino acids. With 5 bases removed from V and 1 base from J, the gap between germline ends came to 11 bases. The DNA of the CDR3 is TGCAGCGTTCCCGCTGGGGGGAACACTGAAGCTTTCTTT. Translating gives CSVPAGGNTEAFF.

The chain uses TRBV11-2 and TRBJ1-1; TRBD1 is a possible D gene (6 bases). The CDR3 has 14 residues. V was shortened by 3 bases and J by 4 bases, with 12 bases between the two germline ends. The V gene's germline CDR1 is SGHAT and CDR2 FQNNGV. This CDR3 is CASSFGSQGTEAFF. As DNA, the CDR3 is TGTGCCAGCAGCTTTGGGTCACAGGGCACTGAAGCTTTCTTT.

Written as DNA, the CDR3 is TGTGCCTCCCCGGGGAACACTGAAGCTTTCTTT. This sequence encodes CASPGNTEAFF. The chain joins TRBV30 to TRBJ1-1; D remains unclear. Between the trimmed V and J ends, which lost 7 bases and 1 base, there was a span of 7 bases. Germline values: CDR1 GTSNPN, CDR2 SVGIG (reference sequence). This CDR3 comprises 11 residues.

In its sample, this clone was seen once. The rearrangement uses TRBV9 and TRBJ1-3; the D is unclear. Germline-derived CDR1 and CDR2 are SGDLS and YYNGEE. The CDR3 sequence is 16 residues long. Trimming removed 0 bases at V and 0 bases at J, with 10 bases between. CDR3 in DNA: TGTGCCAGCAGCGTAGACGGGCCGAACTCTGGAAACACCATATATTTT. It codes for CASSVDGPNSGNTIYF.

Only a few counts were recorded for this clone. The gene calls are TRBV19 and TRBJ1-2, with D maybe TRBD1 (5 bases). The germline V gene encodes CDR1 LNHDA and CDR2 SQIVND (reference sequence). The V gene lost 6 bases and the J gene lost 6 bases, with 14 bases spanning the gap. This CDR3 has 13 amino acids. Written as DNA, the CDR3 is TGTGCCAGTAGAGGGCAAGGGGAGAATGGCTACACCTTC. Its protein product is CASRGQGENGYTF.

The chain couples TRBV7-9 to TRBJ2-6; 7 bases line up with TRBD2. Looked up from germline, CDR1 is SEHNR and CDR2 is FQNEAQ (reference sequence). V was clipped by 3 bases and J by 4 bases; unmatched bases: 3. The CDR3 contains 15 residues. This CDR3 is CASSLRGRGANVLTF. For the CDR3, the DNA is TGTGCCAGCAGCTTGCGGGGGAGAGGGGCCAACGTCCTGACTTTC.

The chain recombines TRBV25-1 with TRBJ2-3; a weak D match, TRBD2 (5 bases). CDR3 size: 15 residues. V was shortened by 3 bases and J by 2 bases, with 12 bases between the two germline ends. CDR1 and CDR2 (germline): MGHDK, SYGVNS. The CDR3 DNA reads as TGTGCCAGCAGTGAGGGCTCCGGGGTCACAGATACGCAGTATTTT. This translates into CASSEGSGVTDTQYF.

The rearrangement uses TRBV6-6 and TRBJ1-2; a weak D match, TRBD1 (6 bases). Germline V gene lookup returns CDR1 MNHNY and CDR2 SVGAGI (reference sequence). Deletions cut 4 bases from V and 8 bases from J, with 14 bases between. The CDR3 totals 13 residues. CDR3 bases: TGTGCCAGCAGTTCTAACAGGGATCGCGGCTACACCTTC. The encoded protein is CASSSNRDRGYTF.

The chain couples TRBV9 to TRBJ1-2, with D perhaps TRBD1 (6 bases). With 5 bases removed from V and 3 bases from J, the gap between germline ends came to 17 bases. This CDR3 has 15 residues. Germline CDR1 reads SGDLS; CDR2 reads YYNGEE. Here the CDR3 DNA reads TGTGCCAGCAGTCAACGGGGGGCGGGAGACTATGGCTACACCTTC. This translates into CASSQRGAGDYGYTF.

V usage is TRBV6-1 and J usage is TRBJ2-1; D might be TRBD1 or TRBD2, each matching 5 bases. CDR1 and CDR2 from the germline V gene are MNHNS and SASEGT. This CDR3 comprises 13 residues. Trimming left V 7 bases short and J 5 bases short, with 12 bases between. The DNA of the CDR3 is TGTGCCAGCACTCCCGGGACCCACAATGAGCAGTTCTTC. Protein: CASTPGTHNEQFF.

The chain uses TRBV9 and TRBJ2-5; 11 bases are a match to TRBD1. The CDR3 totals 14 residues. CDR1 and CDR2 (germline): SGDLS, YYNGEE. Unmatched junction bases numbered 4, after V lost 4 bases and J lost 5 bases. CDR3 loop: CASSIGQGAETQYF. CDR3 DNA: TGTGCCAGCAGCATCGGACAGGGGGCCGAGACCCAGTACTTC.

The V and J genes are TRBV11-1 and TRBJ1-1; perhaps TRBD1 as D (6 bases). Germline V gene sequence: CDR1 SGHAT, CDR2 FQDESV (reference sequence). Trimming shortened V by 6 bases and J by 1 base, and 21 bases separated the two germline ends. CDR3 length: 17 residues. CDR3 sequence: CASRPRKGGTANTEAFF. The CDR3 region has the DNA TGTGCCAGCAGGCCACGCAAAGGGGGGACGGCGAACACTGAAGCTTTCTTT.